Below are 16 T cell receptor beta chains sequenced from a single sample in a study of T cell responses to AZD1222 COVID-19 vaccine. Only in-frame clones appear in the TCRdb table, and some are missing; sequencing was by immunoSEQ multiplex PCR. The sample yields 130,000 to 150,000 clones, 88% seen once. The material sequenced was peripheral blood, taken on day 0 of AZD1222 vaccination. The receptor source for this set is an adult in good health.

The chain joins TRBV24-1 to TRBJ2-2; D gene unclear. Between the trimmed V and J ends, which lost 9 bases and 7 bases, there was a span of 14 bases. In germline, CDR1 is KGHDR, CDR2 SFDVKD. CDR3 length: 13 amino acids. CDR3 sequence: CATERAKGGELFF. The CDR3 DNA follows: TGTGCCACCGAAAGGGCGAAGGGCGGGGAGCTGTTTTTT.

V usage is TRBV9 and J usage is TRBJ2-1, with 8 positions matching TRBD2. The CDR3 covers 15 residues. CDR1 is SGDLS, CDR2 YYNGEE, per germline. The trim removed 2 bases at V and 8 bases at J, leaving 9 bases unmatched. The CDR3 DNA reads as TGTGCCAGCAGCGTCCCCGAGCGGGAGCCCGATGAGCAGTTCTTC. Its translation: CASSVPEREPDEQFF.

This clone appeared once. The genes are TRBV19 and TRBJ2-3, with TRBD2 matching 12 bases. The V and J ends lost 6 bases and 5 bases, in that order; junction bases with no gene match: 6. CDR3 length equals 15 residues. Per the germline V gene, CDR1 is LNHDA and CDR2 is SQIVND (reference sequence). CDR3 sequence (DNA): TGTGCCAGTAGCCATCTAGCGGGAGGGGTAGATACGCAGTATTTT. The encoded protein is CASSHLAGGVDTQYF. Drawing the rest from reference TRBV19 and TRBJ2-3, the complete variable domain is DGGITQSPKYLFRKEGQNVTLSCEQNLNHDAMYWYRQDPGQGLRLIYYSQIVNDFQKGDIAEGYSVSREKKESFPLTVTSAQKNPTAFYLCASSHLAGGVDTQYFGPGTRLTVL.

J is TRBJ2-3 and V is TRBV4-1; 8 bases line up with TRBD2. The germline CDR1 and CDR2 sequences are MGHRA and YSYEKL. The CDR3 totals 14 residues. The junction had 4 bases not matched to a gene; V was cut back by 5 bases and J by 3 bases. CDR3 nucleotides: TGCGCCAGCAGCGATAGCGGGAAGACAGATACGCAGTATTTT. Its translation: CASSDSGKTDTQYF.

The gene calls are TRBV20-1 and TRBJ1-2; D not certain. Germline lookup yields CDR1 DFQATT and CDR2 SNEGSKA (reference sequence). The CDR3 has 10 residues. V lost 5 bases and J lost 6, with 7 bases in between. The CDR3 DNA follows: TGCAGTGCTGGGGAGGATGGCTACACCTTC. It encodes CSAGEDGYTF.

The J gene is TRBJ1-2, the V gene TRBV28; the D is unclear. CDR3 length: 10 residues. V was cut by 6 bases and J by 8 bases, with 7 bases left in between. Germline CDR1 MDHEN, CDR2 SYDVKM. The CDR3 DNA is TGTGCCAGCAGCGCGGGGGGCTACACCTTC. Protein product: CASSAGGYTF.

This clone was found once. The CDR3 loop is CASSFSGSVPYNEQFF. The CDR3 nucleotides are TGCGCCAGCAGCTTTTCGGGTAGCGTCCCCTACAATGAGCAGTTCTTC. V is TRBV5-1 and J is TRBJ2-1; perhaps TRBD2 as D (5 bases). The CDR3 loop spans 16 amino acids. V shed 2 bases and J shed 2 bases, with 14 bases lying between them. Germline assignment: CDR1 SGHRS and CDR2 YFSETQ. The complete variable domain, with remaining parts taken from reference TRBV5-1 and TRBJ2-1, reads KAGVTQTPRYLIKTRGQQVTLSCSPISGHRSVSWYQQTPGQGLQFLFEYFSETQRNKGNFPGRFSGRQFSNSRSEMNVSTLELGDSALYLCASSFSGSVPYNEQFFGPGTRLTVL.

The V and J genes are TRBV27 and TRBJ2-3; 9 positions agree with TRBD2. Germline trimming cut 7 bases from V and 11 bases from J; bases unmatched to any gene: 19. Germline CDR1 is MNHEY and CDR2 is SMNVEV (reference sequence). This CDR3 has 16 amino acids. This CDR3 reads CASKPLSGGAEGGQYF. The CDR3 DNA is TGTGCCAGCAAACCACTTAGCGGGGGCGCAGAGGGGGGGCAGTATTTT.

CDR3 region: CASSLWTDNTEAFF. In DNA, the CDR3 is TGTGCCAGCAGCTTATGGACGGATAACACTGAAGCTTTCTTT. V and J are TRBV7-9 and TRBJ1-1; D call uncertain. Germline V CDR1 and CDR2: SEHNR, FQNEAQ (reference sequence). The CDR3 extends over 14 amino acids. V was cut by 2 bases and J by 2 bases, with 9 bases left in between.

V and J are TRBV7-9 and TRBJ1-5; D gene ambiguous. Trimming shortened V by 5 bases and J by 6 bases, and 11 bases separated the two germline ends. The CDR3 covers 13 residues. Germline CDR1 is SEHNR and CDR2 is FQNEAQ (reference sequence). The CDR3 DNA follows: TGTGCCAGCAGCCAGGAGGGCGGTCAGCCCCAGCATTTT. Residues: CASSQEGGQPQHF. Drawing the rest from reference TRBV7-9 and TRBJ1-5, the complete variable domain is DTGVSQNPRHKITKRGQNVTFRCDPISEHNRLYWYRQTLGQGPEFLTYFQNEAQLEKSRLLSDRFSAERPKGSFSTLEIQRTEQGDSAMYLCASSQEGGQPQHFGDGTRLSIL.

This CDR3 is CASNPRGLYEQYF. CDR3 coding DNA: TGTGCCAGCAATCCGAGGGGCCTCTACGAGCAGTACTTC. The genes are TRBV6-5 and TRBJ2-7; D possibly matches TRBD1 or TRBD2 (5 bases each). Looked up from germline, CDR1 is MNHEY and CDR2 is SVGAGI. This CDR3 has 13 amino acids. Trimming stripped 7 bases from V and 3 bases from J, with 13 bases between.

The chain is built from TRBV7-8 and TRBJ1-6; no definite D call. With 2 bases removed from V and 5 bases from J, the gap between germline ends came to 16 bases. This CDR3 is built from 17 residues. Germline values: CDR1 SGHVS, CDR2 FQNEAQ. The CDR3 sequence is CASSLSRVLFNNSPLHF. The CDR3 DNA reads as TGTGCCAGCAGCTTAAGTAGGGTTCTGTTTAATAATTCACCCCTCCACTTT.

The rearrangement uses TRBV15 and TRBJ2-3, with 7 bases lining up with TRBD2. The V gene's germline CDR1 is LNHNV and CDR2 YYDKDF (reference sequence). The CDR3 covers 13 residues. V lost 7 bases, J lost 4 bases, and 5 bases stayed unmatched. CDR3 nucleotides: TGTGCCACCAAGGTGGGAGGGGCAGATACGCAGTATTTT. This translates into CATKVGGADTQYF.

This chain joins TRBV19 and TRBJ1-2, with a weak D call TRBD1 (5 bases). V was trimmed by 9 bases and J by 0 bases, leaving 11 bases between them. The CDR3 is made up of 13 amino acids. Germline CDR1 LNHDA, CDR2 SQIVND (reference sequence). The CDR3 DNA is TGTGCCAGCCGACAGATTACTAACTATGGCTACACCTTC. It translates to CASRQITNYGYTF.

As DNA, the CDR3 is TGTGCCAGCAGCTTTGGATCCAACTACGAGCAGTACTTC. Its protein is CASSFGSNYEQYF. The gene calls are TRBV27 and TRBJ2-7; no firm D call. Trimming stripped 6 bases from V and 3 bases from J, with 12 bases between. CDR1 and CDR2 (germline): MNHEY, SMNVEV (reference sequence). The CDR3 sequence is 13 residues long.

V and J are TRBV6-6 and TRBJ2-7; TRBD1 matches at 8 bases. Germline-derived CDR1 and CDR2 are MNHNY and SVGAGI (reference sequence). The CDR3 extends over 14 amino acids. Unmatched junction bases numbered 6, after V lost 4 bases and J lost 4 bases. The CDR3 nucleotides are TGTGCCAGCAGTTCGACAGGGGTTCAATACGAGCAGTACTTC. Its translation is CASSSTGVQYEQYF.